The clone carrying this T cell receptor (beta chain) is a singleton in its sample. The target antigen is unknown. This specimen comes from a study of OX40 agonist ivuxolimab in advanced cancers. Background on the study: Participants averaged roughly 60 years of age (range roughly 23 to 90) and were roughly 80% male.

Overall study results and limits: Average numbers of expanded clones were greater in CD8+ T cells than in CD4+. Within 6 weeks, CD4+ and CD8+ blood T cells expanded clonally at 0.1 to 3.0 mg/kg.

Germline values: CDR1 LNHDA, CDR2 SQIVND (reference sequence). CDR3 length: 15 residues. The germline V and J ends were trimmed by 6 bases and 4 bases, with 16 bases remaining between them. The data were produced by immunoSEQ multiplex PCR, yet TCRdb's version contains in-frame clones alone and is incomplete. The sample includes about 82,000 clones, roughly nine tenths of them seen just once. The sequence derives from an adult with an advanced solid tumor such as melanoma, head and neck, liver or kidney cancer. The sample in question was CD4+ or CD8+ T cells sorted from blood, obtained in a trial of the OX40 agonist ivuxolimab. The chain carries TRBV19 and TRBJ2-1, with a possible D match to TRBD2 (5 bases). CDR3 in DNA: TGTGCCAGTAGCAATTCTTTGCGGGCTTACAATGAGCAGTTCTTC. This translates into CASSNSLRAYNEQFF. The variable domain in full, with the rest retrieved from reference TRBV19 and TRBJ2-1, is DGGITQSPKYLFRKEGQNVTLSCEQNLNHDAMYWYRQDPGQGLRLIYYSQIVNDFQKGDIAEGYSVSREKKESFPLTVTSAQKNPTAFYLCASSNSLRAYNEQFFGPGTRLTVL.